This record covers a single T cell receptor beta chain. The record originates from a study of T cells in tumors after PD-1 blockade. V lost 5 bases to trimming and J lost 4 bases; unmatched junction nucleotides: 11. The CDR3 sequence is 15 residues long. Germline V lookup: CDR1 MNHEY, CDR2 SMNVEV (reference sequence). Measured with immunoSEQ multiplex PCR; TCRdb has only the in-frame clones, and not every one. This table holds 11,000 or so clones, roughly two thirds found once. Material: tumor tissue, obtained before anti-PD-1 treatment. This receptor was taken from a human donor with basal cell carcinoma. The genes are TRBV27 and TRBJ2-7; 7 positions match TRBD1. The CDR3 region is CASSIRQGKQYEQYF. The CDR3 DNA is TGTGCCAGCAGTATTCGACAGGGAAAACAGTACGAGCAGTACTTC.